The next 24 T cell receptor beta chains were all read from a single sample in a study of blood T cell repertoires in COVID-19. The table came from immunoSEQ multiplex PCR; TCRdb's copy has only in-frame clones and leaves some out. Found here are some 200,000 clones, under 85% of them singletons; the top ten hold around 1.3%. Material: peripheral blood. The source is a woman aged 25 to 39 with COVID-19, enrolled during active disease.

DNA for the CDR3: TGTGCCTGGAGTGTACTTCTGCGCTCCTACGAGCAGTACTTC. Amino acids: CAWSVLLRSYEQYF. The V gene is TRBV30, the J gene TRBJ2-7; D call uncertain. This CDR3 contains 14 residues. Trimming left V 0 bases short and J 0 bases short, with 9 bases between. Per germline, CDR1 GTSNPN and CDR2 SVGIG (reference sequence). Full variable domain (rest looked up from reference TRBV30 and TRBJ2-7): SQTIHQWPATLVQPVGSPLSLECTVEGTSNPNLYWYRQAAGRGLQLLFYSVGIGQISSEVPQNLSASRPQDRQFILSSKKLLLSDSGFYLCAWSVLLRSYEQYFGPGTRLTVT.

V usage is TRBV7-2 and J usage is TRBJ1-2; a possible D gene is TRBD1 (5 bases). Trimming left V 1 base short and J 5 bases short, with 8 bases between. The CDR3 runs 13 residues. CDR1 and CDR2 (germline): SGHTA, FQGNSA. CDR3 loop: CASSLGQSYGYTF. In DNA form, the CDR3 reads TGTGCCAGCAGCTTAGGACAGAGTTATGGCTACACCTTC. Filled out from reference TRBV7-2 and TRBJ1-2, the complete variable domain reads GAGVSQSPSNKVTEKGKDVELRCDPISGHTALYWYRQSLGQGLEFLIYFQGNSAPDKSGLPSDRFSAERTGGSVSTLTIQRTQQEDSAVYLCASSLGQSYGYTFGSGTRLTVV.

This chain joins TRBV5-6 and TRBJ2-5; perhaps TRBD2 as D (5 bases). The length of the CDR3 is 14 residues. V was shortened by 4 bases and J by 5 bases, with 15 bases between the two germline ends. Germline assignment: CDR1 SGHDT and CDR2 YYEEEE. The chain's CDR3 is CASSPAGGRETQYF. CDR3 coding DNA: TGTGCCAGCAGCCCGGCGGGTGGGCGGGAGACCCAGTACTTC.

This chain uses TRBV7-3 with TRBJ2-1, with TRBD2 identical over 10 bases. Looked up from germline, CDR1 is SGHTA and CDR2 is FQGTGA. J was trimmed by 4 bases and V by 5 bases; bases with no gene match: 8. The CDR3 covers 16 residues. DNA of the CDR3: TGTGCCAGCAGCCCACCCGGACTAGCGGCATACAATGAGCAGTTCTTC. Translating it yields CASSPPGLAAYNEQFF.

This clone was seen only a few times. The V gene is TRBV27, the J gene TRBJ1-1; D uncertain. The CDR3 has 13 residues. Trimming stripped 8 bases from V and 4 bases from J, with 14 bases between. From germline, CDR1 is MNHEY and CDR2 SMNVEV (reference sequence). This CDR3 is CASRRVGSTEAFF. The CDR3 DNA is TGTGCCAGCCGTAGGGTGGGGAGCACTGAAGCTTTCTTT.

V and J are TRBV11-3 and TRBJ2-1; 10 bases are a match to TRBD2. This CDR3 has 13 residues. The V gene end was trimmed by 4 bases and the J gene end by 9 bases; junction bases not matched to a gene: 3. Germline V CDR1 and CDR2: SGHNT, YENEEA. The CDR3 protein is CASSSRTSGEQFF. CDR3 DNA: TGTGCCAGCAGCTCCCGGACTAGCGGTGAGCAGTTCTTC.

V gene TRBV9 combines with J gene TRBJ2-7; TRBD1 matches at 7 bases. The CDR3 is made up of 15 amino acids. The germline V gene has CDR1 SGDLS and CDR2 YYNGEE. Trimming took 0 bases from V and 0 from J; bases not matched to a gene: 3. The CDR3 nucleotides are TGTGCCAGCAGCGTAGCCCGGGACAGCTCCTACGAGCAGTACTTC. Translating it yields CASSVARDSSYEQYF.

This clone was detected a few times. The chain carries TRBV5-4 and TRBJ2-7, with D perhaps matching TRBD2 (5 bases). The V gene lost 0 bases and the J gene lost 7 bases, with 11 bases spanning the gap. CDR3 size: 13 residues. Germline CDR1 and CDR2: SGHNT and YYREEE (reference sequence). Here the CDR3 DNA reads TGTGCCAGCAGCTTGGAACGAACGGGGGAGCAGTACTTC. Translation: CASSLERTGEQYF.

This clone was counted once. The rearrangement uses TRBV9 and TRBJ2-1; D not certain. CDR3 length: 15 residues. V was clipped by 0 bases and J by 9 bases, with 16 bases between them. Germline CDR1 SGDLS, CDR2 YYNGEE. CDR3 nucleotides: TGTGCCAGCAGCGTAGTCGACACACACCCTGGTGAGCAGTTCTTC. Its protein is CASSVVDTHPGEQFF.

There are a few counts of this clone. The chain couples TRBV5-1 to TRBJ2-5; 8 bases are a match to TRBD1. The V gene's germline CDR1 is SGHRS and CDR2 YFSETQ. The CDR3 sequence is 14 residues long. V was pared by 4 bases and J by 5 bases, with 7 bases of the junction left unmatched. The CDR3 loop reads CASSPGQGKETQYF. The CDR3 nucleotides are TGCGCCAGCAGCCCCGGACAGGGAAAGGAGACCCAGTACTTC.

This clone was picked up a small number of times. The gene calls are TRBV7-9 and TRBJ2-1; no clear D gene. Trimming cost V 3 bases and J 8 bases, with 14 bases left between them. The CDR3 extends over 14 amino acids. Germline CDR1 and CDR2: SEHNR and FQNEAQ (reference sequence). CDR3 nucleotide sequence: TGTGCCAGCAGCTTTGGAACTCCAGAGGATGAGCAGTTCTTC. Its translation is CASSFGTPEDEQFF.

The chain recombines TRBV9 with TRBJ2-7; 10 positions agree with TRBD2. The CDR3 extends over 14 amino acids. Germline assignment: CDR1 SGDLS and CDR2 YYNGEE. Trimming took 3 bases from V and 2 from J; bases not matched to a gene: 2. The CDR3 spells CASSAAGGPYEQYF. The DNA for the CDR3 is TGTGCCAGCAGCGCAGCGGGAGGGCCCTACGAGCAGTACTTC.

CDR3 residues: CASSAGQGKETQYF. CDR3 DNA sequence: TGTGCCAGCAGCGCTGGACAGGGTAAAGAGACCCAGTACTTC. This sequence joins TRBV9 and TRBJ2-5, with 8 bases that match TRBD1. This CDR3 is 14 amino acids long. With V trimmed by 3 bases and J by 3 bases, 4 bases remained unmatched. CDR1 is SGDLS, CDR2 YYNGEE, per germline.

This clone was observed a few times. V and J are TRBV19 and TRBJ1-2; 8 nucleotides agree with TRBD1. Germline V gives CDR1 LNHDA, CDR2 SQIVND (reference sequence). Trimming took 4 bases from V and 8 from J; bases not matched to a gene: 9. The CDR3 runs to 14 residues. The CDR3 DNA reads as TGTGCCAGTAGTACCCTAAGACAGGGGCTGGGCTACACCTTC. As protein: CASSTLRQGLGYTF. The variable domain in full, with the rest retrieved from reference TRBV19 and TRBJ1-2, is DGGITQSPKYLFRKEGQNVTLSCEQNLNHDAMYWYRQDPGQGLRLIYYSQIVNDFQKGDIAEGYSVSREKKESFPLTVTSAQKNPTAFYLCASSTLRQGLGYTFGSGTRLTVV.

V gene TRBV7-9 combines with J gene TRBJ2-3, with D tentatively TRBD1 (5 bases). The CDR3 spans 15 residues. The ends were cut back, 5 bases at V and 0 bases at J, with 12 bases in the middle. Germline CDR1 and CDR2: SEHNR and FQNEAQ (reference sequence). The CDR3 region has the DNA TGTGCCAGCAGCCAAGGGCAGGGTAGCACAGATACGCAGTATTTT. It codes for CASSQGQGSTDTQYF.

The chain has TRBV3-1 (or the pseudogene TRBV3-2) and TRBJ2-7, with 10 bases aligning to TRBD2. The CDR3 consists of 16 residues. V shed 3 bases, J shed 6 bases, and the junction held 11 bases outside the gene matches. The germline V gene encodes CDR1 LGHDT and CDR2 YNNKEL (reference sequence). The DNA for the CDR3 is TGTGCCAGCAGCCACCATGGGGCTAGCGGGAGCAGCGAGCAGTACTTC. Translated: CASSHHGASGSSEQYF.

V gene TRBV4-1 combines with J gene TRBJ2-3, with 9 bases that match TRBD1. The CDR3 is made up of 14 amino acids. CDR1 and CDR2 from the germline V gene are MGHRA and YSYEKL. Trimming took 4 bases from V and 5 from J; bases not matched to a gene: 4. The CDR3 here is CASSLEDRGDTQYF. For the CDR3, the DNA is TGCGCCAGCAGCCTTGAGGACAGGGGAGATACGCAGTATTTT.

This clone was recorded a few times. J is TRBJ1-4 and V is TRBV27, with 7 bases matching TRBD1. V dropped 3 bases and J dropped 4; count of bases not matched to a gene: 5. The CDR3 runs 15 residues. Germline CDR1 is MNHEY and CDR2 is SMNVEV (reference sequence). The CDR3 loop is CASSFGDSFNEKLFF. For the CDR3, the DNA is TGTGCCAGCAGTTTTGGGGACAGCTTTAATGAAAAACTGTTTTTT. Variable domain in full (rest from reference TRBV27 and TRBJ1-4): EAQVTQNPRYLITVTGKKLTVTCSQNMNHEYMSWYRQDPGLGLRQIYYSMNVEVTDKGDVPEGYKVSRKEKRNFPLILESPSPNQTSLYFCASSFGDSFNEKLFFGSGTQLSVL.

CDR3 loop: CASSTNRESGGSNQPQHF. CDR3 sequence (DNA): TGTGCCAGCAGCACCAATAGGGAGAGCGGGGGTAGCAATCAGCCCCAGCATTTT. V usage is TRBV7-2 and J usage is TRBJ1-5, with D possibly being TRBD1 (5 bases). Trimming took 5 bases from V and 0 from J, leaving 20 bases between them. CDR1 and CDR2 (germline): SGHTA, FQGNSA. CDR3 length: 18 residues.

The chain employs TRBV30 and TRBJ2-1, with D unresolved. Germline V lookup: CDR1 GTSNPN, CDR2 SVGIG (reference sequence). Trimming pared 3 bases from V and 5 bases from J, leaving 29 bases between. The CDR3 sequence is 19 residues long. The CDR3: CAWSSHTGGFGVKHNEQFF. In DNA form, the CDR3 reads TGTGCCTGGAGCTCCCACACCGGCGGATTCGGTGTCAAACACAATGAGCAGTTCTTC. The whole variable domain, filled in from reference TRBV30 and TRBJ2-1, reads SQTIHQWPATLVQPVGSPLSLECTVEGTSNPNLYWYRQAAGRGLQLLFYSVGIGQISSEVPQNLSASRPQDRQFILSSKKLLLSDSGFYLCAWSSHTGGFGVKHNEQFFGPGTRLTVL.

The chain employs TRBV7-3 and TRBJ2-2, with D possibly matching TRBD1 (6 bases). CDR1 and CDR2 from the germline V gene are SGHTA and FQGTGA. The CDR3 extends over 14 amino acids. V lost 6 bases and J 6 bases, leaving 14 bases between the germline ends. The CDR3 reads CASSFTGIPGELFF. The DNA of the CDR3 is TGTGCCAGCAGTTTCACAGGGATCCCCGGGGAGCTGTTTTTT.

The V and J genes are TRBV2 and TRBJ1-2; D not resolved. V lost 4 bases, J lost 5 bases, and 17 bases lay in between. In germline, CDR1 is SNHLY, CDR2 FYNNEI. The CDR3 covers 15 residues. DNA for the CDR3: TGTGCCAGCAGTGGAAAATCCCAGGATAGGTATGGCTACACCTTC. Amino acids: CASSGKSQDRYGYTF.

This chain uses TRBV4-3 with TRBJ2-2, with D hard to call. V was shortened by 0 bases and J by 3 bases, with 8 bases between the two germline ends. The CDR3 contains 15 residues. Germline assignment: CDR1 LGHNA and CDR2 YSLEER. CDR3 sequence: CASSQDQAYTGELFF. Here the CDR3 DNA reads TGCGCCAGCAGCCAAGATCAGGCCTACACCGGGGAGCTGTTTTTT.

This rearrangement joins TRBV2 to TRBJ1-3, with a weak D call TRBD1 (5 bases). Germline lookup yields CDR1 SNHLY and CDR2 FYNNEI. The CDR3 extends over 14 amino acids. Trimming shortened V by 6 bases and J by 0 bases, and 9 bases separated the two germline ends. Here the CDR3 DNA reads TGTGCCAGCAGCCGAGACAGCTCTGGAAACACCATATATTTT. Its translation is CASSRDSSGNTIYF.